The source of this TCR beta chain is a study of blood T cells in healthy people across ages. Notes on the study in general: As age increased, TCR beta diversity per million T cells fell in a roughly linear fashion.

A second about 6 to 11 cycle PCR used barcoded and J-beta primers. Using its own MiXCR run on the 5' RACE reads, TCRdb lists one record per CDR3 protein. The table has 800,000 or so distinct CDR3 sequences, 20% to 25% seen once; the top ten hold 3.7%. Trimming left V 2 bases short and J 3 bases short, with 22 bases between. Germline V CDR1 and CDR2: SEHNR, FQNEAQ (reference sequence). The CDR3 loop spans 18 amino acids. The total RNA that was extracted per sample amounted to at least 5 micrograms. This clonotype was observed a handful of times. Its antigen is still unknown. Another study also made use of these data, one on T cells of mothers and their children.

The clonotype originates from a boy between 10 and 17 years old in good health. The rearrangement links TRBV7-9 to TRBJ2-5, with D unresolved. Input material: blood. This chain's CDR3 is CASSLIGLEPQDKETQYF. CDR3 sequence (DNA): TGTGCCAGCAGCTTAATCGGTTTGGAACCGCAGGATAAAGAGACCCAGTACTTC.